A single sample gave rise to the 26 T cell receptor beta chains below, sequenced in a study of STAT5B mutations in CD4+ large granular lymphocyte leukemia. Sequencing was performed with immunoSEQ multiplex PCR; in TCRdb, only in-frame clones are kept and a portion is missing. The table has about 1,400 clones, around 80% seen once; the top ten hold about 76%. The sequencing input was PBMCs. The receptor source for this set is a man in his sixties or seventies with CD4+ T-cell large granular lymphocyte leukemia.

This chain connects TRBV28 to TRBJ1-3; D is uncertain. V gave up 6 bases and J gave up 0 bases, with 6 bases separating them. This CDR3 spans 13 amino acids. In germline, CDR1 is MDHEN, CDR2 SYDVKM. The CDR3 region is CASSVSSGNTIYF. The CDR3 DNA reads as TGTGCCAGCAGCGTTAGCTCTGGAAACACCATATATTTT.

The rearrangement joins TRBV4-1 to TRBJ1-2, with D possibly TRBD1 on 5 matching bases. With 5 bases removed from V and 0 bases from J, the gap between germline ends came to 13 bases. CDR1 and CDR2 (germline): MGHRA, YSYEKL. The CDR3 extends over 15 amino acids. The chain's CDR3 is CASSSWTTANYGYTF. Here the CDR3 DNA reads TGCGCCAGCAGCTCTTGGACGACAGCTAACTATGGCTACACCTTC.

The rearrangement uses TRBV5-1 and TRBJ1-1; D is unclear. This CDR3 is built from 13 residues. Germline V gene lookup returns CDR1 SGHRS and CDR2 YFSETQ. Deletions cut 4 bases from V and 3 bases from J, with 10 bases between. The CDR3 spells CASSPGRDTEAFF. The DNA for the CDR3 is TGCGCCAGCAGCCCGGGCCGGGACACTGAAGCTTTCTTT.

The chain recombines TRBV7-9 with TRBJ1-4; D might be TRBD1 (6 bases). V lost 8 bases and J 8 bases, leaving 18 bases between the germline ends. In germline, CDR1 is SEHNR, CDR2 FQNEAQ (reference sequence). The CDR3 length is 14 residues. This chain's CDR3 is CASARGGGGEKLFF. The CDR3 DNA follows: TGTGCCAGCGCCAGGGGAGGGGGTGGCGAAAAACTGTTTTTT.

Points on this clone: Mismatch with germline at one junction end may stem from a read error. This chain uses TRBV19 with TRBJ2-1, with 10 nucleotides matching TRBD2. This CDR3 spans 13 amino acids. Germline V CDR1 and CDR2: LNHDA, SQIVND (reference sequence). The CDR3 sequence: CASSIGSGRAGVF. CDR3 bases: TGTGCCAGTAGTATTGGGAGCGGGAGGGCCGGGGTCTTC. The whole variable domain, filled in from reference TRBV19 and TRBJ2-1, reads DGGITQSPKYLFRKEGQNVTLSCEQNLNHDAMYWYRQDPGQGLRLIYYSQIVNDFQKGDIAEGYSVSREKKESFPLTVTSAQKNPTAFYLCASSIGSGRAGVFGPGTRLTVL.

This sequence joins TRBV28 and TRBJ1-4, with 7 bases matching TRBD1. The CDR3 runs to 13 residues. CDR1 and CDR2 (germline): MDHEN, SYDVKM. The CDR3 bases are TGTGCTACCCTGGACAGGTCGTCGGAAAAACTGTTTTTT. As protein: CATLDRSSEKLFF.

The chain couples TRBV29-1 to TRBJ1-5; D might be TRBD1 (6 bases). This CDR3 is 13 amino acids long. Germline V gene sequence: CDR1 SQVTM, CDR2 ANQGSEA. The V and J ends lost 1 base and 9 bases respectively, with 13 bases between them. The CDR3 nucleotides are TGCAGCGTTGAAGTGGAGGGGGGAGGGCCCCAGCATTTT. Encoded protein: CSVEVEGGGPQHF.

The genes are TRBV7-2 and TRBJ2-1; 7 nucleotides align to TRBD1. Unmatched junction bases numbered 7, after V lost 2 bases and J lost 6 bases. Germline V CDR1 and CDR2: SGHTA, FQGNSA. The CDR3 has 15 residues. This CDR3 is CASSLQAGGSNEQFF. CDR3 bases: TGTGCCAGCAGCTTACAAGCAGGGGGTTCCAATGAGCAGTTCTTC.

The chain joins TRBV15 to TRBJ2-7; 11 bases line up with TRBD2. The CDR3 spans 15 residues. Per germline, CDR1 LNHNV and CDR2 YYDKDF (reference sequence). The V segment lost 0 bases and the J segment 4 bases; nucleotides outside the gene matches: 2. The CDR3 sequence is CATSRDRLAGYEQYF. The CDR3 DNA reads as TGTGCCACCAGCAGAGACCGACTAGCGGGATACGAGCAGTACTTC. The full variable domain, completed using reference TRBV15 and TRBJ2-7, is DAMVIQNPRYQVTQFGKPVTLSCSQTLNHNVMYWYQQKSSQAPKLLFHYYDKDFNNEADTPDNFQSRRPNTSFCFLDIRSPGLGDTAMYLCATSRDRLAGYEQYFGPGTRLTVT.

This chain connects TRBV28 to TRBJ2-7, with TRBD1 identical over 11 bases. CDR1 and CDR2 (germline): MDHEN, SYDVKM. This CDR3 has 15 amino acids. V was clipped by 3 bases and J by 6 bases; unmatched bases: 7. The chain's CDR3 is CASSFGGQGASEQYF. CDR3 nucleotides: TGTGCCAGCAGTTTTGGTGGACAGGGGGCATCCGAGCAGTACTTC.

The V call is TRBV5-4, the J call TRBJ1-2; 7 bases fit TRBD1. The germline CDR1 and CDR2 sequences are SGHNT and YYREEE (reference sequence). The junction had 6 bases not matched to a gene; V was cut back by 4 bases and J by 3 bases. The CDR3 consists of 14 residues. CDR3 residues: CASSGNRGDYGYTF. DNA for the CDR3: TGTGCCAGCAGCGGCAACAGGGGTGACTATGGCTACACCTTC.

This rearrangement joins TRBV15 to TRBJ2-5; D not certain. This CDR3 is built from 12 residues. The V end was cut by 0 bases, the J end by 6 bases, with 5 bases between. Germline V gives CDR1 LNHNV, CDR2 YYDKDF (reference sequence). The CDR3 region is CATSRDLQTQYF. The DNA for the CDR3 is TGTGCCACCAGCAGAGATCTACAGACCCAGTACTTC.

This sequence joins TRBV19 and TRBJ1-1; unclear D gene. Germline lookup yields CDR1 LNHDA and CDR2 SQIVND (reference sequence). Trimming took 3 bases from V and 6 from J, leaving 20 bases between them. The CDR3 length is 16 residues. Here the CDR3 reads CASSIVAWEGRPEAFF. CDR3 in DNA: TGTGCCAGTAGTATTGTCGCTTGGGAGGGTCGGCCTGAAGCTTTCTTT. The full variable domain, in which reference TRBV19 and TRBJ1-1 provide the parts outside the CDR3, is DGGITQSPKYLFRKEGQNVTLSCEQNLNHDAMYWYRQDPGQGLRLIYYSQIVNDFQKGDIAEGYSVSREKKESFPLTVTSAQKNPTAFYLCASSIVAWEGRPEAFFGQGTRLTVV.

The rearrangement uses TRBV30 and TRBJ2-1, with 10 positions matching TRBD2. The CDR3 loop spans 16 amino acids. Germline lookup yields CDR1 GTSNPN and CDR2 SVGIG (reference sequence). J gave up 1 base and V 2 bases, and 5 bases lay outside the gene matches. CDR3 DNA: TGTGCCTGGAGTAGCGGGAGGGCGAATTCCTACAATGAGCAGTTCTTC. It is translated as CAWSSGRANSYNEQFF.

The chain has TRBV2 and TRBJ1-6; D unresolved. Per the germline V gene, CDR1 is SNHLY and CDR2 is FYNNEI. The CDR3 runs 14 residues. Trimming pared 4 bases from V and 8 bases from J, leaving 12 bases between. CDR3 DNA sequence: TGTGCCAGCAGTGTAGGTCAGAAGGATTCACCCCTCCACTTT. Its protein is CASSVGQKDSPLHF.

V usage is TRBV15 and J usage is TRBJ2-7, with 11 bases identical to TRBD1. The CDR3 consists of 16 residues. The V gene's germline CDR1 is LNHNV and CDR2 YYDKDF (reference sequence). The J segment lost 4 bases and the V segment lost 4 bases, leaving 9 bases of the junction unmatched. The CDR3 loop is CATSTSIRDRGYEQYF. CDR3 DNA: TGTGCCACCAGCACCTCGATCCGGGACAGGGGGTACGAGCAGTACTTC.

In regard to this clone: Distinct nucleotide sequences in the sample also encode this CDR3. The rearrangement uses TRBV5-1 and TRBJ1-1, with TRBD1 as a possible D gene (5 bases). Germline V CDR1 and CDR2: SGHRS, YFSETQ. V gave up 0 bases and J gave up 5 bases, with 11 bases separating them. CDR3 length equals 14 residues. CDR3 loop: CASSLASGGTEAFF. The DNA of the CDR3 is TGCGCCAGCAGCTTGGCTTCCGGGGGTACTGAAGCTTTCTTT.

This chain uses TRBV27 with TRBJ2-5; 10 positions match TRBD2. This CDR3 is built from 20 residues. Germline trimming cut 10 bases from V and 0 bases from J; bases unmatched to any gene: 23. Germline V gives CDR1 MNHEY, CDR2 SMNVEV (reference sequence). In DNA form, the CDR3 reads TGTGCCATCATACCCCCCCTTAGCGGGGGGCCCGACCTGTACCAAGAGACCCAGTACTTC. Protein sequence: CAIIPPLSGGPDLYQETQYF.

V gene TRBV29-1 combines with J gene TRBJ2-7; D is possibly TRBD2 (6 bases). This CDR3 is 12 amino acids long. Germline V gene lookup returns CDR1 SQVTM and CDR2 ANQGSEA. V lost 4 bases to trimming and J lost 5 bases, with 12 bases between them. The CDR3 reads CSVAWGVDEQYF. Here the CDR3 DNA reads TGCAGCGTTGCGTGGGGGGTCGACGAGCAGTACTTC.

CDR3 nucleotides: TGCGCCAGCAGCCCTCCACCCGGGTCCCCTAAAGGGTTCACTGAAGCTTTCTTT. This sequence encodes CASSPPPGSPKGFTEAFF. The chain combines TRBV4-1 with TRBJ1-1, with unresolved D. The CDR3 spans 18 residues. Trimming shortened V by 4 bases and J by 4 bases, and 25 bases separated the two germline ends. Germline V gene data show CDR1 as MGHRA and CDR2 as YSYEKL.

The chain combines TRBV5-1 with TRBJ2-7, with 9 nucleotides matching TRBD1. This CDR3 comprises 17 residues. Germline V CDR1 and CDR2: SGHRS, YFSETQ. V shed 4 bases and J 1 base; nucleotides not matched to a gene: 12. CDR3: CASSTLSGTGRSYEQYF. As DNA, the CDR3 is TGCGCCAGCAGCACACTTTCGGGGACAGGGCGATCCTACGAGCAGTACTTC.

This clone was found once. The chain has TRBV6-5 and TRBJ2-4; no firm D call. The CDR3 runs to 16 residues. CDR1 MNHEY and CDR2 SVGAGI come from the germline V gene. The germline V and J ends were trimmed by 2 bases and 0 bases, with 11 bases remaining between them. CDR3 sequence reads: CASSYPSPRAKNIQYF. CDR3 sequence (DNA): TGTGCCAGCAGTTACCCCAGCCCGAGAGCCAAAAACATTCAGTACTTC.

This clone was recorded once. The V gene is TRBV2, the J gene TRBJ1-1, with 7 positions matching TRBD1. Germline CDR1 reads SNHLY; CDR2 reads FYNNEI. The V and J ends lost 5 bases and 5 bases, in that order; junction bases with no gene match: 2. The CDR3 totals 12 residues. The CDR3 protein is CASSSQGTEAFF. The CDR3 coding sequence is TGTGCCAGCAGTTCACAGGGGACTGAAGCTTTCTTT.

J is TRBJ2-5 and V is TRBV5-1; a possible D gene is TRBD2 (6 bases). The germline V gene has CDR1 SGHRS and CDR2 YFSETQ. V was shortened by 0 bases and J by 4 bases, with 16 bases between the two germline ends. The CDR3 spans 16 residues. The DNA for the CDR3 is TGCGCCAGCAGCTTGGGTCGTGGGGAGGCCTCAGAGACCCAGTACTTC. This translates into CASSLGRGEASETQYF.

The V call is TRBV11-2, the J call TRBJ2-5; perhaps TRBD2 as D (5 bases). From germline, CDR1 is SGHAT and CDR2 FQNNGV. Trimming stripped 1 base from V and 0 bases from J, with 9 bases between. The CDR3 consists of 15 residues. CDR3 protein: CASSLGGPYQETQYF. The DNA of the CDR3 is TGTGCCAGCAGCTTAGGCGGGCCGTACCAAGAGACCCAGTACTTC.

The rearrangement joins TRBV2 to TRBJ1-5; the D is unclear. Looked up from germline, CDR1 is SNHLY and CDR2 is FYNNEI. This CDR3 has 14 residues. V shed 5 bases and J shed 5 bases, with 13 bases lying between them. CDR3 region: CASSRGGFDQPQHF. The CDR3 nucleotides read TGTGCCAGCAGTAGAGGCGGATTTGATCAGCCCCAGCATTTT.